These 6 T cell receptor beta chains were sequenced from one sample in a study of blood T cell repertoires in COVID-19. Only in-frame clones appear in the TCRdb table, and some are missing; sequencing was by immunoSEQ multiplex PCR. The table includes over 200,000 clones, 85% to 90% detected once. The specimen sequenced was PBMCs or T cells enriched from blood (not recorded which). Source of these receptors: a man aged 30-40 years who had been exposed to COVID-19.

The gene calls are TRBV5-1 and TRBJ2-7; D perhaps matches TRBD1 (5 bases). The V gene's germline CDR1 is SGHRS and CDR2 YFSETQ. This CDR3 comprises 16 residues. Trimming left V 0 bases short and J 7 bases short, with 20 bases between. The CDR3 DNA follows: TGCGCCAGCAGCTTGGTATATTCTAGGGGTCTGGGGGAGCAGTACTTC. It yields the protein CASSLVYSRGLGEQYF.

The gene calls are TRBV2 and TRBJ1-1; D might be TRBD1 (5 bases). The CDR3 length is 14 residues. Germline V gene data show CDR1 as SNHLY and CDR2 as FYNNEI. Deletions cut 9 bases from V and 0 bases from J, with 14 bases between. CDR3 amino acids: CASPLGLLNTEAFF. DNA of the CDR3: TGTGCCAGTCCCTTGGGGCTTCTGAACACTGAAGCTTTCTTT.

J is TRBJ1-5 and V is TRBV6-5, with D hard to call. Trimming shortened V by 7 bases and J by 5 bases, and 12 bases separated the two germline ends. CDR3 length: 13 residues. Germline CDR1 reads MNHEY; CDR2 reads SVGAGI. The CDR3 sequence is CASKETPHQPQHF. CDR3 nucleotide sequence: TGTGCCAGCAAAGAAACACCACATCAGCCCCAGCATTTT.

The chain combines TRBV4-3 with TRBJ2-5; D is possibly TRBD2 (7 bases). The CDR3 runs 16 residues. From germline, CDR1 is LGHNA and CDR2 YSLEER. V shed 0 bases and J shed 2 bases, with 13 bases lying between them. CDR3 residues: CASSQDFRGGQETQYF. The DNA of the CDR3 is TGCGCCAGCAGCCAAGATTTTAGGGGGGGTCAAGAGACCCAGTACTTC.

V gene TRBV7-8 combines with J gene TRBJ1-5; 7 bases are shared with TRBD1. With V trimmed by 1 base and J by 5 bases, 2 bases remained unmatched. CDR1 and CDR2 from the germline V gene are SGHVS and FQNEAQ. This CDR3 comprises 14 residues. CDR3 sequence (DNA): TGTGCCAGCAGCTTAGTGGGACAGCATCAGCCCCAGCATTTT. Translated, it gives CASSLVGQHQPQHF. Variable domain in full (rest from reference TRBV7-8 and TRBJ1-5): GAGVSQSPRYKVAKRGQDVALRCDPISGHVSLFWYQQALGQGPEFLTYFQNEAQLDKSGLPSDRFFAERPEGSVSTLKIQRTQQEDSAVYLCASSLVGQHQPQHFGDGTRLSIL.

The CDR3 nucleotides read TGTGCCAGCAGCTATCTGGAGGGGGCGAACACTGAAGCTTTCTTT. Amino acids: CASSYLEGANTEAFF. This chain joins TRBV7-9 and TRBJ1-1; 7 bases agree with TRBD1. CDR1 SEHNR and CDR2 FQNEAQ come from the germline V gene (reference sequence). Losses at the gene ends were 4 bases for V and 1 base for J; bases not matched to a gene: 6. The CDR3 sequence is 15 residues long.